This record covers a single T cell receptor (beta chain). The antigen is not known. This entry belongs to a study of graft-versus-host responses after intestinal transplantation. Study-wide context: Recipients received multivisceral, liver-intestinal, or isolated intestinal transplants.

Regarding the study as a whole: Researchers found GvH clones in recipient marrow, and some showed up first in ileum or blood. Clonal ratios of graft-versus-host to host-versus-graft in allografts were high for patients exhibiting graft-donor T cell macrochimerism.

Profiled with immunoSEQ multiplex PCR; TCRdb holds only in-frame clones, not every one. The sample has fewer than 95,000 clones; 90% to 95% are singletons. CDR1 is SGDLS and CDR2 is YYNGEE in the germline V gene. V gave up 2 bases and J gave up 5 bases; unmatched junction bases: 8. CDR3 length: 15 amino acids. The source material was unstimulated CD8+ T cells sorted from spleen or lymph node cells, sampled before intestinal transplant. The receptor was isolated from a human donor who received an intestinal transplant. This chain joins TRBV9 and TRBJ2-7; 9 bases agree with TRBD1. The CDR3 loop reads CASSVAGTGIHEQYF. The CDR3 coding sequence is TGTGCCAGCAGCGTCGCCGGGACAGGGATCCACGAGCAGTACTTC.